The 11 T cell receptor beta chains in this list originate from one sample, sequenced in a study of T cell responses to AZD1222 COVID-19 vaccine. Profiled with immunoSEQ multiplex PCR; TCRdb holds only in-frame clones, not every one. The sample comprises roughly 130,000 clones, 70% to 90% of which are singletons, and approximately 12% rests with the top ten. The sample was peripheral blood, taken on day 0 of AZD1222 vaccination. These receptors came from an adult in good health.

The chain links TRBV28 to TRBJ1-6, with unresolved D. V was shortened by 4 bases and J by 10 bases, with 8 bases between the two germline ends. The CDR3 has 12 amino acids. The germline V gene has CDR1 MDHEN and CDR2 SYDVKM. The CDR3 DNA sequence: TGTGCCAGCAGTTCGGCGGGGTCACCCCTCCACTTT. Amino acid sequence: CASSSAGSPLHF.

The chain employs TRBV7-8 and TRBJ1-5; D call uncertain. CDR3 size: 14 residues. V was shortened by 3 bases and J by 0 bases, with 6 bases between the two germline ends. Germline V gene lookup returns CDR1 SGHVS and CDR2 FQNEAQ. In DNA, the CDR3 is TGTGCCAGCAGCTTCTATTATAGCAATCAGCCCCAGCATTTT. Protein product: CASSFYYSNQPQHF.

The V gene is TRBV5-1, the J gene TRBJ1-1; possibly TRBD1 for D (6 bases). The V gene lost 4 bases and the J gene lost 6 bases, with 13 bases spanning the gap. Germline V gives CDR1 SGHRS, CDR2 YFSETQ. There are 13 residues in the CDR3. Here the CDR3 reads CASSLQGYAEAFF. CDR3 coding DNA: TGCGCCAGCAGCCTACAGGGTTACGCTGAAGCTTTCTTT.

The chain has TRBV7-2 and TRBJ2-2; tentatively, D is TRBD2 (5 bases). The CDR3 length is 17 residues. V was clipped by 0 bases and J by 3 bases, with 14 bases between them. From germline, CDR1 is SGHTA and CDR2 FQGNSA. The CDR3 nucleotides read TGTGCCAGCAGCTTAGCGGCGGGCGGAAGTTACACCGGGGAGCTGTTTTTT. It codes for CASSLAAGGSYTGELFF.

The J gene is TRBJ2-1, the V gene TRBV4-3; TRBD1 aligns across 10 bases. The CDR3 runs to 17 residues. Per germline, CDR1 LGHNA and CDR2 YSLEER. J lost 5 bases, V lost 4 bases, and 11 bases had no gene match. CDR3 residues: CASSLRVDRGYDNEQFF. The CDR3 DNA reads TGCGCCAGCAGCCTGCGGGTGGACAGGGGGTATGACAATGAGCAGTTCTTC.

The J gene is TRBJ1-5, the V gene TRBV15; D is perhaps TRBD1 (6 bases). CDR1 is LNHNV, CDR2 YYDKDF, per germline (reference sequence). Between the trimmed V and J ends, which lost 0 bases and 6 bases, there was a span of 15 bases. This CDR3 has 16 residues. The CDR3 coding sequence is TGTGCCACCAGCAGAGATAGGGCAGGGGCAGGTCAGCCCCAGCATTTT. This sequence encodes CATSRDRAGAGQPQHF. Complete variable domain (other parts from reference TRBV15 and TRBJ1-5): DAMVIQNPRYQVTQFGKPVTLSCSQTLNHNVMYWYQQKSSQAPKLLFHYYDKDFNNEADTPDNFQSRRPNTSFCFLDIRSPGLGDTAMYLCATSRDRAGAGQPQHFGDGTRLSIL.

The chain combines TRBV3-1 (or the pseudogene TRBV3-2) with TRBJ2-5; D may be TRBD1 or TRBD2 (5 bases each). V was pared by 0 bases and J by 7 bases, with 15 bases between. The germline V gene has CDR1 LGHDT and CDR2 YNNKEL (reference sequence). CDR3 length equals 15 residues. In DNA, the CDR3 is TGTGCCAGCAGCCAAGATCTTCCGGGGCATGTGACCCAGTACTTC. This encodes CASSQDLPGHVTQYF.

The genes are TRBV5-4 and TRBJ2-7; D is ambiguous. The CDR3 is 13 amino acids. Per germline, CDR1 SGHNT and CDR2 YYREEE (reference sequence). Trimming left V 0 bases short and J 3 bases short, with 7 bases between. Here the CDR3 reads CASSLGQLYEQYF. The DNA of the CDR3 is TGTGCCAGCAGCTTGGGACAACTCTACGAGCAGTACTTC.

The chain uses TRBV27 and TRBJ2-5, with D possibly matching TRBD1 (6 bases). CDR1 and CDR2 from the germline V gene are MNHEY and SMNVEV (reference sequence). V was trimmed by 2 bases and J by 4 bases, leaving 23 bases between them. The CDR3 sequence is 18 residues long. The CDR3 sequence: CASSLDWQTPQGIETQYF. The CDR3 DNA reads TGTGCCAGCAGTTTAGACTGGCAAACTCCTCAGGGGATAGAGACCCAGTACTTC.

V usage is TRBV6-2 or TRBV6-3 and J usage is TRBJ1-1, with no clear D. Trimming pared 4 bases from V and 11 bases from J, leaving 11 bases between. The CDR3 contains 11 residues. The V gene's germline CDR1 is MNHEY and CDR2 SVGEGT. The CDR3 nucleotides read TGTGCCAGCAGTTTAGGTATGTGGGCTTTCTTT. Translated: CASSLGMWAFF.

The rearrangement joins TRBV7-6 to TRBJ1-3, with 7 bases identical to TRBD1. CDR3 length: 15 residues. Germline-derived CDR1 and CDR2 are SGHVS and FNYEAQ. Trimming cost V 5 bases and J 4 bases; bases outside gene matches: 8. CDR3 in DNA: TGTGCCAGCAGCACCAGACAGGGCCCCGGAAACACCATATATTTT. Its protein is CASSTRQGPGNTIYF.